This TCR beta chain originates from a study of neoadjuvant anti-PD-1 for oral cavity cancer (TCRdb year 2021). About the investigation overall: Before curative-intent surgical resection, most patients were given three to four biweekly doses of nivolumab at 3 mg/kg. Responders were defined as patients with complete response, partial response or stable disease by RECIST 1.1; non-responders were defined as patients with progression. The parent correlative cohort included around 12 patients, with a 33% response rate. Patients without progression received a fourth nivolumab dose around day 43 and underwent definitive surgical resection on days 50-56.

Per the publication, the time point label means: after neoadjuvant nivolumab, at surgical resection. None of the patients had received prior systemic or radiation treatment, and all were newly diagnosed with stage II-IVA oral cavity squamous cell carcinoma. The cohort was made up of patients with locally advanced, HPV-negative oral cavity squamous cell carcinoma. Peripheral blood mononuclear cells were analyzed directly and were not maintained or expanded in culture. The samples were drawn from a longitudinal correlative study tied to a single-arm phase II trial testing neoadjuvant nivolumab in oral cavity squamous cell carcinoma. Subject-matched pre- and post-treatment PBMCs and tumors from three responders and three non-responders underwent genomic DNA-based TCRbeta sequencing. Peripheral blood mononuclear cells were collected before nivolumab treatment and were collected again after treatment, at the time of surgery. The Maxwell RSC DNA from Cells kit was used to extract genomic DNA from PBMCs.

V loses 7 bases, J loses 4 bases, and the germline ends lie 22 bases apart. The CDR3 spans 16 residues, from the cysteine through the phenylalanine. The only DNA kept is the CDR3, 48 bases in frame from the first base. The germline V gene sets CDR1 to MGHDK and CDR2 to SYGVNS. This clone has a handful of counts. Its recognized antigen is unknown. Base-call qualities are not available, and no considerably larger clone is one nucleotide away. Study-wide conclusions, independent of this receptor: Higher pretreatment blood TCRbeta clonality and lower post-treatment tumor TCRbeta clonality were correlated with higher pretreatment blood Treg/Th17 ratios. Only a few patients per response group were included in the TCR analyses, and larger cohorts for validation were called for by the authors. After neoadjuvant nivolumab, significantly higher T cell clonality (Gini index) was found within PBMCs in non-responders than in responders.

For deep sequencing, each PBMC sample was run in six replicates, with libraries mostly built from approximately 0.45 ug of input genomic DNA. The immunoSEQ hsTCRbeta kit was used to prepare TCRbeta libraries according to the manufacturer's instructions. The finished libraries were brought together in one pool at approximately 3 nM, which was then read using an Illumina NovaSeq 6000 S4 flow cell. In the authors' own workflow: Raw data preprocessing and quality control were performed with the immunoSEQ Analyzer. The analysis was limited to productive rearrangements, and each clonotype was defined by a unique CDR3 amino acid sequence. Using the R package tcR, the researchers computed the Gini-Simpson index as their estimate of repertoire clonality. Student's t test was used to compare Gini indices, and Pearson correlation was used to assess associations with tumor size change. TCRdb took this table from immuneACCESS and kept in-frame rearrangements with V and J called. Such tables lack part of the clones; where checked against another copy, unresolved V genes explain under half of the gap, and the rest is unexplained. That table furnishes V, J and clone size, whereas the DNA furnished D and trimming. This sample has 68,000 or so clones in its table, and 80% to 90% of those were observed once. The ten largest clones add up to more than 3% of the sample.

This receptor was obtained from a person between 35 and 79 years old with oral cavity squamous cell carcinoma. The chain couples TRBV25-1 to TRBJ2-5, with TRBD2 perhaps the D gene, on 6 matching bases. The source material was PBMCs, sampled after nivolumab (anti-PD-1) treatment. The DNA sequence is TGTGCCAGCACCGCCGGTAGCGGAGGGTTGGGAGAGACCCAGTACTTC. Translated, it reads CASTAGSGGLGETQYF. The full variable domain, completed from the reference TRBV25-1 and TRBJ2-5 proteins outside the CDR3, reads EADIYQTPRYLVIGTGKKITLECSQTMGHDKMYWYQQDPGMELHLIHYSYGVNSTEKGDLSSESTVSRIRTEHFPLTLESARPSHTSQYLCASTAGSGGLGETQYFGPGTRLLVL.